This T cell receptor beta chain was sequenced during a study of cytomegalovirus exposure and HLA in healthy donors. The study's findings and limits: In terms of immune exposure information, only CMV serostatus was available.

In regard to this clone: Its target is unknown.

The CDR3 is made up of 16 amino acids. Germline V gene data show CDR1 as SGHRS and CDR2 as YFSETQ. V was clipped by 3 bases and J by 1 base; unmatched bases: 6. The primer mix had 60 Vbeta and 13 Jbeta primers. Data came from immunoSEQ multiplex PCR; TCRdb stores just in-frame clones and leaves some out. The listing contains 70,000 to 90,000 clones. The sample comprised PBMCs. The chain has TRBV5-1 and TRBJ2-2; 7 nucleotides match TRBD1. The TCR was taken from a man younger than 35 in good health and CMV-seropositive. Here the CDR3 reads CASSSGTAWNTGELFF. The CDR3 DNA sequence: TGCGCCAGCAGCTCAGGGACAGCGTGGAACACCGGGGAGCTGTTTTTT. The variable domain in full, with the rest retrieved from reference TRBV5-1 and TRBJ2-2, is KAGVTQTPRYLIKTRGQQVTLSCSPISGHRSVSWYQQTPGQGLQFLFEYFSETQRNKGNFPGRFSGRQFSNSRSEMNVSTLELGDSALYLCASSSGTAWNTGELFFGEGSRLTVL.